The 17 T cell receptor beta chains in this list originate from one sample, sequenced in a study of blood T cell dynamics during melanoma immunotherapy. Sequenced by immunoSEQ multiplex PCR; TCRdb stores in-frame clones only, minus some. The sample shows tens of thousands of clones, roughly 91% of them seen only once. Sample time point: pre-treatment baseline. The material was blood, obtained from a patient treated with checkpoint blockade. The receptors stem from a human donor with melanoma.

V gene TRBV7-2 combines with J gene TRBJ2-1; 14 nucleotides match TRBD2. The germline CDR1 and CDR2 sequences are SGHTA and FQGNSA. After removal of 5 bases from V and 8 bases from J, the junction contained 8 bases not matched to a gene. The CDR3 is made up of 16 amino acids. CDR3 amino acids: CASSRRTSGRNDEQFF. The DNA of the CDR3 is TGTGCCAGCAGCCGACGGACTAGCGGGAGGAACGATGAGCAGTTCTTC.

V is TRBV5-1 and J is TRBJ1-6; no clear D gene. The CDR3 is 13 residues long. V was clipped by 1 base and J by 10 bases, with 9 bases between them. Germline CDR1 SGHRS, CDR2 YFSETQ. The CDR3 DNA is TGCGCCAGCAGCTTGCGGCAAGAATCACCCCTCCACTTT. It translates to CASSLRQESPLHF.

This clone was counted a single time. J is TRBJ2-1 and V is TRBV6-6, with unresolved D. The V end was cut by 0 bases, the J end by 5 bases, with 2 bases between. This CDR3 has 12 amino acids. The germline CDR1 and CDR2 sequences are MNHNY and SVGAGI (reference sequence). CDR3 nucleotides: TGTGCCAGCAGTTACTCGGACAATGAGCAGTTCTTC. This translates into CASSYSDNEQFF.

CDR3 coding DNA: TGTGCCAGCAGCCCCGAGGGGAACTATGGCTACACCTTC. It codes for CASSPEGNYGYTF. The genes are TRBV27 and TRBJ1-2, with D possibly matching TRBD1 (5 bases). V shed 6 bases and J shed 2 bases, with 10 bases lying between them. Germline loops: CDR1 MNHEY, CDR2 SMNVEV (reference sequence). This CDR3 spans 13 amino acids.

The gene calls are TRBV19 and TRBJ2-7; 12 bases line up with TRBD2. The CDR3 loop spans 13 amino acids. Germline V gene data show CDR1 as LNHDA and CDR2 as SQIVND (reference sequence). After removal of 9 bases from V and 7 bases from J, the junction contained 7 bases not matched to a gene. CDR3 DNA: TGTGCCAGCCGGACTAGCGGGACTAGGGAGCAGTACTTC. It translates to CASRTSGTREQYF.

In this sample, this clone turned up once. The chain has TRBV5-1 and TRBJ2-7; possibly TRBD1 for D (6 bases). V was cut by 4 bases and J by 5 bases, with 16 bases left in between. Germline CDR1 reads SGHRS; CDR2 reads YFSETQ. CDR3 length equals 14 residues. In DNA form, the CDR3 reads TGCGCCAGCAGCCGAGGACAGTCGACCCACGAGCAGTACTTC. Translation: CASSRGQSTHEQYF.

The chain combines TRBV11-2 with TRBJ2-1; TRBD2 is a possible D gene (5 bases). CDR1 is SGHAT and CDR2 is FQNNGV in the germline V gene. V lost 7 bases, J lost 3 bases, and 13 bases lay in between. This CDR3 contains 14 residues. The CDR3 DNA reads TGTGCCAGCACCATGGGAGCAGTCTACAATGAGCAGTTCTTC. Residues: CASTMGAVYNEQFF.

This CDR3 is CASSLAPLGGGEKLFF. DNA of the CDR3: TGCGCCAGCAGCTTGGCCCCCCTGGGAGGGGGTGAAAAACTGTTTTTT. The chain is built from TRBV5-1 and TRBJ1-4, with a possible D match to TRBD1 (6 bases). CDR1 is SGHRS and CDR2 is YFSETQ in the germline V gene. The CDR3 is 16 residues long. Trimming took 0 bases from V and 7 from J, leaving 16 bases between them.

The chain employs TRBV5-1 and TRBJ2-7; the match to TRBD2 covers 8 bases. Germline V gene data show CDR1 as SGHRS and CDR2 as YFSETQ. The junction had 5 bases not matched to a gene; V was cut back by 4 bases and J by 5 bases. There are 13 residues in the CDR3. DNA for the CDR3: TGCGCCAGCAGCACGGGAGGGAGAAACGAGCAGTACTTC. Amino acid sequence: CASSTGGRNEQYF.

Only a few counts were recorded for this clone. This chain links TRBV7-8 with TRBJ1-5; 10 bases agree with TRBD1. Trimming cost V 1 base and J 2 bases; bases outside gene matches: 11. The CDR3 loop spans 19 amino acids. CDR1 and CDR2 from the germline V gene are SGHVS and FQNEAQ. CDR3 nucleotides: TGTGCCAGCAGCTTAGTGCGGAGTCTCGGGACAGGGGGCAATCAGCCCCAGCATTTT. Its protein is CASSLVRSLGTGGNQPQHF.

V gene TRBV4-1 combines with J gene TRBJ1-4; maybe TRBD1 (6 bases). The CDR3 is made up of 14 amino acids. From germline, CDR1 is MGHRA and CDR2 YSYEKL. V was trimmed by 8 bases and J by 4 bases, leaving 14 bases between them. The CDR3 nucleotides are TGCGCCAGCCGACGCCAGGGGTTTAATGAAAAACTGTTTTTT. Residues: CASRRQGFNEKLFF.

The gene calls are TRBV19 and TRBJ1-2; D unresolved. This CDR3 region has 16 residues. V lost 3 bases to trimming and J lost 0 bases, with 14 bases between them. Germline loops: CDR1 LNHDA, CDR2 SQIVND (reference sequence). The CDR3 DNA reads TGTGCCAGTAGTATGGCCTGGCAGGCACCTAACTATGGCTACACCTTC. Amino acids: CASSMAWQAPNYGYTF.

J is TRBJ2-5 and V is TRBV28; 15 bases are shared with TRBD2. The CDR3 totals 17 residues. Trimming cost V 5 bases and J 5 bases; bases outside gene matches: 9. Germline CDR1 is MDHEN and CDR2 is SYDVKM. The CDR3 DNA sequence: TGTGCCAGCAGTGCAGACCGGACTAGCGGGAGGGCTGAGACCCAGTACTTC. Its protein is CASSADRTSGRAETQYF.

This rearrangement joins TRBV19 to TRBJ1-5, with D unclear. The CDR3 has 15 amino acids. The germline gives CDR1 LNHDA, CDR2 SQIVND (reference sequence). V lost 6 bases and J 6 bases, leaving 18 bases between the germline ends. DNA of the CDR3: TGTGCCAGTAGCCAGTCACCCAGTAACGGTCAGCCCCAGCATTTT. Amino acids: CASSQSPSNGQPQHF.

The rearrangement uses TRBV18 and TRBJ2-7, with 9 positions matching TRBD2. CDR1 is KGHSH and CDR2 is LQKENI in the germline V gene. This CDR3 region has 14 residues. V was clipped by 3 bases and J by 5 bases; unmatched bases: 5. The CDR3 DNA sequence: TGTGCCAGCTCACCGGGACTAGCAGGGGACGAGCAGTACTTC. This translates into CASSPGLAGDEQYF.

The chain is built from TRBV7-9 and TRBJ1-5, with no clear D. V was trimmed by 7 bases and J by 0 bases, leaving 4 bases between them. The V gene's germline CDR1 is SEHNR and CDR2 FQNEAQ (reference sequence). The CDR3 is made up of 12 amino acids. CDR3 loop: CASTFSNQPQHF. The CDR3 nucleotides are TGTGCCAGCACCTTTAGCAATCAGCCCCAGCATTTT.

The chain is built from TRBV5-3 and TRBJ2-1; D possibly corresponds to TRBD2 (5 bases). TRBV5-3 is an open reading frame, and its role is uncertain. V shed 6 bases and J shed 1 base, with 17 bases lying between them. The CDR3 has 16 residues. CDR3 bases: TGTGCCAGAATACCCCTGTGTGGGGAGTCCTACAATGAGCAGTTCTTC. Translating it yields CARIPLCGESYNEQFF.